The following is a T cell receptor (beta chain) sequence with its context. This clonotype was observed at least ten times. The target of this receptor is not known. No base qualities exist here, and no much larger clone lies one base off it. This sample was included in a study of regulatory T cells in long-lasting Graves disease (dated by TCRdb to 2020 to 2023). In terms of the full investigation: Antithyroid drugs had been taken for less than 3 months by newly diagnosed Graves' disease patients. Persistent Graves' disease patients were compared with newly diagnosed Graves' disease patients by peripheral blood TCR sequencing and RNA sequencing. The study was registered as a clinical trial and conducted in China. A total of around 33 samples underwent TCR sequencing, from about 13 patients with persistent Graves' disease and some 20 patients with newly diagnosed Graves' disease. Study-wide findings and limitations: Only peripheral blood was studied, because thyroid tissue, the primary lesion, was inaccessible. Preferential use of TRBV28, TRBJ1-2 and TRBJ2-5 was observed in persistent disease, whereas TRBV20-1 and TRBJ2-1 were favored in newly diagnosed disease. Sequencing and analysis were limited to the TCR beta chain. Patients with persistent disease shared more public clonotypes (approximately 2,500) than newly diagnosed patients did (about 970). As a limitation, the authors acknowledged that the small sample size may reduce accuracy. Compared with newly diagnosed patients, patients with persistent Graves' disease had lower TCR Shannon entropy and fewer highly expanded clones, which suggests clonal expansion.

The library was generated by multiplex PCR. Sequenced using an Illumina HiSeq 4000. TCR beta libraries were built with iRepertoire HTBI primers and Arm-PCR amplification of CDR3 regions. Gel purification was performed on PCR products prior to sequencing. Turning to the authors' computational methods: Across samples, 55 to 80 TRBV and 15 or so TRBJ segments were identified and used for gene usage analysis of CDR3 amino acid clonotypes. COPE and FqMerger were used to merge the filtered high-quality paired reads into contigs. BLAST was used to align contigs to IMGT TRBV, TRBD and TRBJ reference genes, with CDR3 defined following IMGT. Highly expanded clones were defined as clonotypes with a frequency above 0.1%. Repertoire diversity was measured by Shannon entropy, and V-J evenness by the Gini coefficient. A clonotype was considered public if more than one individual shared it. TCRdb passed the public sequencing reads through fastp at Q25 and MiXCR, retaining productive beta sequences. Rows merge per CDR3 protein into single entries with the most common DNA and genes. TCRdb's processing, not the study's, gives the V and J calls here. Recorded for this sample are more than 400,000 distinct CDR3 sequences; around 15% of them occurred a single time. Over 9% of the sample goes to the ten largest clones.

In the paper's terms, the time point label means: newly diagnosed GD, antithyroid drugs for less than 3 months. RNA was extracted from PBMCs in TRIzol for both TCR sequencing and RNA sequencing. The diagnosis of Graves' disease was made according to American Thyroid Association guidelines. Recruitment of patients was carried out at an endocrinology department in Xi'an, China. Each patient gave about 10 milliliters of peripheral blood, collected in an EDTA anticoagulant tube. PBMCs were isolated by Ficoll Paque Plus density gradient separation without further T cell sorting. An Agilent 2100 Bioanalyzer and agarose gel were used to check RNA quality, while a NanoDrop 2000 measured RNA concentration. At the junction V is shortened by 5 bases and J by 0 bases, with 16 bases in between. The CDR3, from cysteine to phenylalanine, totals 16 residues. Only CDR3 DNA remains: 48 bases, in frame from the first base.

These data also featured in a second study, about T cells in Graves' hyperthyroidism and ophthalmopathy. That second report states: Stable Graves' hyperthyroidism was defined as no progression to ophthalmopathy during 18 months of follow-up. Hyperthyroidism patients were newly diagnosed, with disease duration under 2 months, and aged 18 to 65 years. Any patient with an uncontrolled infection, another autoimmune disease, pregnancy or lactation was excluded. Diagnoses relied on clinical symptoms, serum thyroxine and TRAb, thyroid ultrasound and orbital computed tomography. For the first round of RT-PCR on the TCR CDR3, the HTBI primer set was used together with the Qiagen OneStep RT-PCR kit. Most expanded thyroid clonotypes (frequency above 0.001) were also detected in blood, suggesting blood repertoires may reflect thyroid immune responses. A 13 V-J signature model separated ophthalmopathy from stable hyperthyroidism, with 87.88% sensitivity and 81% to 82% specificity in cross-validation and 80%/75% in testing. In validation, progression to ophthalmopathy was predicted by the model with nearly 71% sensitivity and 72% to 85% specificity, a median of approximately 6.5 months before onset. TCR V-J signatures able to tell the groups apart were searched for in a discovery cohort of about a hundred patients, of whom 43 had Graves' ophthalmopathy and under 65 had stable Graves' hyperthyroidism. An independent validation cohort of 18 to 20 hyperthyroidism patients and approximately 17 patients who later progressed to ophthalmopathy tested prospective prediction of ophthalmopathy. The approximately 100 discovery patients were randomly divided into training and test sets at a 7:3 ratio. In addition, the study compared T-cell repertoires in thyroid tissue and in blood from about six Graves' hyperthyroidism patients. After sampling, hyperthyroidism patients received methimazole starting at 30 mg daily, and ophthalmopathy patients received high-dose intravenous methylprednisolone. Libraries were constructed in a second round of multiplex PCR, after which size selection and purification were performed. Sequencing of the libraries was done on an Illumina HiSeq2000 using paired-end 100 bp reads. SOAPnuke was used to process the raw data, with reads discarded if the reads contained adapters or uncalled bases, had a mean Phred below 15, or lacked an exact constant-primer or identifier match. COPE v1.2.5 was used to merge the high-quality paired reads, and each unique nucleotide sequence was defined as a clonotype. MiTCR v1.1 was used to align the clonotypes against IMGT TRBV, TRBD and TRBJ reference segments. The analysis included only V-J combinations with a frequency above 0.0001, which together covered approximately 99% of the repertoires. The TCS score was defined as F50 (clonal expansion) divided by E x V (chaos), with BLOSUM62-based TCRdist calculated between CDR3 peptides within each V-J. Welch's t-statistics and random forest reduced around 550 V-J features to 13, which were used in a naive Bayes classifier (R e1071). No statistical method was used to fix the sample size in advance, and group allocation was not hidden from the investigators. According to the paper, TCR Vbeta CDR3 sequencing was carried out on around 140 peripheral blood samples, which came from fewer than 50 ophthalmopathy, around 75 hyperthyroidism and roughly 17 progressor patients.

This sequence originates from a man aged 40-49 years with Graves disease. Donor details come from another sample of the same person, matched by shared clones. This specimen was peripheral blood mononuclear cells (PBMCs), taken at new diagnosis, from a patient treated with antithyroid drugs. The chain is assembled from TRBV12-3 or TRBV12-4 and TRBJ2-5; the D gene cannot be resolved reliably. The nucleotide sequence reads TGTGCCAGCAGTACCACTATCGGGCGGTACCAAGAGACCCAGTACTTC. This yields the protein CASSTTIGRYQETQYF.